What follows describes a single T cell receptor (beta chain). What this receptor recognizes is not known. No much larger clonotype is one base removed from it; base qualities were not supplied. The sample belongs to a study of blood T cell repertoires in COVID-19 (dated by TCRdb to the early 2020s). With regard to the full study: Samples covering the acute and convalescent phases of COVID-19 were provided by collaborators in the United States, Italy and Spain. HLA class I and class II types, where available, came from metadata supplied by the sample provider rather than from assay-based typing. The samples were drawn from the first 160 participants of the ongoing ImmuneRACE study and from 1,200 or so subjects provided by 6 global collaborators. Sample metadata almost always included a de-identified subject ID, COVID-19 status, age in years and sex. Subjects who had been exposed to COVID-19, were actively infected with it, or had recovered from it provided the deeply sampled blood TCRbeta repertoires that made up the dataset. A freely available public database, intended as a resource for researchers studying the immune response to SARS-CoV-2, is where the repertoires were released. The prospective study material was composed of cDNA or gDNA derived from T cells, B-cell-depleted T cells, or PBMCs. What the work shows at the level of the full study, not this receptor alone: The quantity of clinical and demographic metadata differed by source and by participant and was supplied without curation.

From the germline V gene, CDR1 is SGHAT and CDR2 is FQNNGV. Reading from cysteine to phenylalanine, the CDR3 counts 16 amino acids. Kept here is only the CDR3 DNA, which spans 48 bases and is read in frame from base 1. At the junction V is shortened by 1 base and J by 5 bases; bases outside the gene matches: 8. TCRbeta CDR3 regions were amplified from genomic DNA by means of the immunoSEQ Assay, a bias-controlled multiplex PCR. As for the original processing: The number of nucleated cells in each sample was estimated by amplification of reference gene primers within the assay. Sequence reads were collapsed and filtered to measure the absolute abundance of every unique TCRbeta CDR3 rearrangement. For each sample, productive Simpson clonality was calculated as the square root of Simpson's diversity index over productive rearrangements. The source is immuneACCESS, and TCRdb retained only in-frame sequences with V and J called. Part of the clones is not carried over; for the studies checked, unresolved V genes explain less than half of this, and the remainder is unexplained. The DNA gave D and trimming, while V, J and clone size come from that table. The sample table shows roughly 250,000 clones, and approximately 80% are seen once. The ten largest clones represent approximately 7% of the sample.

Collaborating institutions collected whole blood in K2EDTA tubes following their own protocols. For TCRbeta analysis, collaborators shipped samples as frozen whole blood, isolated PBMCs, or DNA extracted from either of those sample types. The sequencing sample was made of peripheral blood. The sequence came from a woman aged 45-65 years with acute or convalescent COVID-19. The chain couples TRBV11-2 to TRBJ2-1; 7 bases in between match TRBD2. The CDR3 region has the sequence CASSLAGGGRHNEQFF. The sequenced DNA is TGTGCCAGCAGCTTAGCGGGGGGAGGGCGCCACAATGAGCAGTTCTTC.